A selection of T cell receptor beta chains follows, all from one sample in a study of human T cells and chemical hapten exposure. TCRdb used MiXCR to reprocess the RACE reads, holding one entry per CDR3 protein. The sample yields under 450,000 distinct CDR3 sequences, about 6.9% seen once. Sequenced here: whole blood, sampled in connection with sensitization to the hapten diphenylcyclopropenone (DPC). The receptors shown here come from a woman under 30 with alopecia areata. Some clones in this sample may be carry-over from other donors' samples. Both conserved end residues are part of each CDR3. D genes are given only for firm matches. Clone size is given for some rows only: seen once, a few or many times, or a class if the clone is expanded.

V	J	size	D	CDR3	DNA
TRBV21-1	TRBJ1-4	-	-	CASSKVPGGNEKLFF	TGTGCCAGCAGCAAAGTGCCAGGGGGAAATGAAAAACTGTTTTTT
TRBV12-5	TRBJ1-1	many	-	CASGPGGATEAFF	TGTGCCTCCGGCCCGGGCGGGGCCACTGAAGCTTTCTTT
TRBV25-1	TRBJ2-2	few	TRBD1	CASSFTGGGELFF	TGTGCCAGCAGCTTTACAGGGGGCGGGGAGCTGTTTTTT
TRBV7-2	TRBJ2-2	-	-	CASSRFQDPRTGELFF	TGTGCCAGCAGCCGGTTTCAGGACCCCAGGACCGGGGAGCTGTTTTTT
TRBV6-1	TRBJ2-7	-	-	CASSGRGARYEQYF	TGTGCCAGCAGTGGTCGGGGGGCAAGATACGAGCAGTACTTC
TRBV2	TRBJ1-1	many	-	CASSVAPTEGAFF	TGTGCCAGCAGTGTGGCCCCCACGGAGGGGGCTTTCTTT
TRBV28	TRBJ2-7	many	TRBD2	CASSLGTSGGVEQYF	TGTGCCAGCAGTTTGGGGACTAGCGGGGGGGTCGAGCAGTACTTC
TRBV20-1	TRBJ1-3	many	-	CSAPLSYAGNTIYF	TGCAGTGCCCCCCTTTCCTACGCTGGAAACACCATATATTTT
TRBV15	TRBJ1-2	-	-	CATSRVFEGREGYTF	TGTGCCACCAGCAGAGTTTTTGAGGGAAGGGAAGGCTACACCTTC
TRBV18	TRBJ1-4	many	-	CASSPGATNEKLFF	TGTGCCAGCTCCCCCGGCGCAACTAATGAAAAACTGTTTTTT
TRBV6-1	TRBJ1-5	few	-	CASCLGPSQPQHF	TGTGCCAGCTGCTTAGGCCCAAGTCAGCCCCAGCATTTT
TRBV2	TRBJ1-1	many	-	CASKAEMNTEAFF	TGTGCCAGCAAAGCAGAAATGAACACTGAAGCTTTCTTT
TRBV15	TRBJ1-3	-	-	CATSRDFITQGEARNTIYF	TGTGCCACCAGCAGAGATTTTATTACACAGGGTGAGGCTAGAAACACCATATATTTT
TRBV20-1	TRBJ1-6	-	-	CSARDGSSGSPLHF	TGCAGTGCTAGAGATGGGAGTAGTGGTTCACCCCTCCACTTT
TRBV10-3	TRBJ1-2	many	-	CAIRSNSGTHNYGYTF	TGTGCCATCAGAAGTAACTCCGGGACGCATAACTATGGCTACACCTTC
TRBV20-1	TRBJ2-3	-	TRBD1	CSAIDADRVADTQYF	TGCAGTGCTATAGATGCTGACAGGGTCGCAGATACGCAGTATTTT
TRBV6-5	TRBJ1-1	-	-	CASSRKWEDTEAFF	TGTGCCAGCAGCCGGAAGTGGGAGGACACTGAAGCTTTCTTT
TRBV6-2/TRBV6-3	TRBJ1-1	many	TRBD1	CASAAWAGGLRNTEAFF	TGTGCCAGCGCCGCTTGGGCAGGGGGCTTACGGAACACTGAAGCTTTCTTT
TRBV7-2	TRBJ2-1	few	-	CASSFYQSEQFF	TGTGCCAGCAGCTTCTATCAAAGTGAGCAGTTCTTC
TRBV29-1	TRBJ2-3	many	-	CSVEEFQGGTDTQYF	TGCAGCGTTGAGGAATTCCAGGGCGGCACAGATACGCAGTATTTT
TRBV28	TRBJ2-1	-	-	CASSWGELNDQFF	TGTGCCAGCAGTTGGGGGGAGCTTAATGATCAGTTCTTC
TRBV5-5	TRBJ1-5	many	-	CASSRDLNQPQHF	TGTGCCAGCAGCCGGGACCTCAATCAGCCCCAGCATTTT
TRBV4-3	TRBJ1-4	few	TRBD1	CASSVGQGADEKLFF	TGCGCCAGCAGCGTGGGACAGGGGGCGGATGAAAAACTGTTTTTT
TRBV20-1	TRBJ1-1	few	-	CSAGTITGNTEAFF	TGCAGTGCTGGGACTATCACAGGGAACACTGAAGCTTTCTTT
TRBV6-2/TRBV6-3	TRBJ2-4	many	TRBD1	CASRPGQGAVQYF	TGTGCCAGCAGGCCGGGACAGGGCGCGGTTCAGTACTTC
TRBV7-2	TRBJ1-1	many	-	CASSLEARTEAFF	TGTGCCAGCAGCTTAGAGGCCAGGACTGAAGCTTTCTTT
TRBV6-4	TRBJ2-1	-	TRBD2	CASSTLAGGLSEQFF	TGTGCCAGCAGCACACTAGCGGGGGGGCTTAGTGAGCAGTTCTTC
TRBV4-1	TRBJ2-1	-	TRBD2	CASSHWGLDMNNEQFF	TGCGCCAGCAGCCACTGGGGACTAGATATGAACAATGAGCAGTTCTTC
TRBV6-5	TRBJ2-7	many	-	CASSYDRSGGYEQYF	TGTGCCAGCAGTTACGACCGGTCCGGGGGCTACGAGCAGTACTTC
TRBV20-1	TRBJ2-3	many	TRBD2	CSAPPSGGAYTQYF	TGCAGTGCACCACCTAGCGGGGGGGCTTATACGCAGTATTTT
TRBV20-1	TRBJ2-5	many	TRBD2	CSASPSGGQETQYF	TGCAGTGCTAGCCCCTCGGGGGGCCAAGAGACCCAGTACTTC
TRBV19	TRBJ1-1	few	-	CASSIRGATEAFF	TGTGCCAGTAGTATAAGGGGGGCCACTGAAGCTTTCTTT
TRBV6-6	TRBJ2-2	few	-	CASSYSIVGELFF	TGTGCCAGCAGTTACTCGATTGTGGGGGAGCTGTTTTTT
TRBV18	TRBJ2-3	few	TRBD1	CASAGTGSTDTQYF	TGTGCCAGTGCCGGGACAGGAAGCACAGATACGCAGTATTTT
TRBV28	TRBJ2-7	-	-	CASRRIDSIYEQYF	TGTGCCAGCCGCCGTATAGACTCTATCTACGAGCAGTACTTC
TRBV24-1	TRBJ2-2	many	TRBD2	CATSDPSSGGPLGTGELFF	TGTGCCACCAGTGACCCGAGTAGCGGGGGGCCCCTGGGGACCGGGGAGCTGTTTTTT